One and the same sample provided the 18 T cell receptor beta chains below, sequenced in a study of early T cells in non-severe SARS-CoV-2 infection. TCRdb re-called the 5' RACE reads with MiXCR, one entry per CDR3 protein. Among under 80,000 distinct CDR3 sequences, 10% to 15% were seen once, and the ten largest hold approximately 4.6%. Sequenced sample: whole blood. The source is an adult who was a healthcare worker with PCR-confirmed SARS-CoV-2 infection or an uninfected control (not recorded which).

This clonotype was seen many times. The genes are TRBV5-4 and TRBJ1-1, with 7 bases identical to TRBD1. CDR1 and CDR2 from the germline V gene are SGHNT and YYREEE (reference sequence). V lost 0 bases and J lost 5; bases outside the gene matches: 10. The length of the CDR3 is 16 residues. The CDR3 protein is CASSLDPGTASTEAFF. For the CDR3, the DNA is TGTGCCAGCAGCTTGGATCCCGGGACAGCGTCGACTGAAGCTTTCTTT.

This clonotype was counted at least ten times. The rearrangement uses TRBV10-1 and TRBJ1-1; TRBD1 aligns across 8 bases. The CDR3 is made up of 17 amino acids. Germline CDR1 reads WNHNN; CDR2 reads SYGVQD (reference sequence). J gave up 1 base and V 2 bases, and 9 bases lay outside the gene matches. In DNA, the CDR3 is TGCGCCAGCAGTGAGGGCAGGGGGCGAGTCCGGAACACTGAAGCTTTCTTT. Encoded protein: CASSEGRGRVRNTEAFF.

The chain couples TRBV12-3 or TRBV12-4 to TRBJ2-1, with a tentative D call TRBD2 (5 bases). Trimming left V 4 bases short and J 9 bases short, with 10 bases between. The CDR3 sequence is 12 residues long. The CDR3 nucleotides are TGTGCCAGCAGTTGGGCGGGTAGTGAGCAGTTCTTC. Translated: CASSWAGSEQFF.

There are many counts of this clonotype. The rearrangement links TRBV29-1 to TRBJ2-2, with no clear D. The V gene lost 2 bases and the J gene lost 5 bases, with 6 bases spanning the gap. Germline-derived CDR1 and CDR2 are SQVTM and ANQGSEA. CDR3 size: 12 residues. As DNA, the CDR3 is TGCAGCGTTGAATTAGGAACCGGGGAGCTGTTTTTT. It yields the protein CSVELGTGELFF.

In its sample, this clonotype was seen a few times. This chain links TRBV2 with TRBJ1-2; D gene uncertain. Per germline, CDR1 SNHLY and CDR2 FYNNEI. The length of the CDR3 is 14 residues. Trimming took off 10 bases at V and 4 bases at J, with 19 bases between the two ends. CDR3 in DNA: TGTGCCATCCCCACGCTGAAGTCTGGCTATGGCTACACCTTC. This sequence encodes CAIPTLKSGYGYTF.

This clonotype was observed many times. The chain combines TRBV9 with TRBJ1-2; D possibly corresponds to TRBD1 (6 bases). The germline V gene has CDR1 SGDLS and CDR2 YYNGEE. The CDR3 consists of 14 residues. Between the trimmed V and J ends, which lost 0 bases and 4 bases, there was a span of 10 bases. The CDR3 region is CASSVDLTGYGYTF. DNA of the CDR3: TGTGCCAGCAGCGTAGATCTGACAGGCTATGGCTACACCTTC.

This clonotype appeared a few times. V gene TRBV5-4 combines with J gene TRBJ1-3; D is unclear. Looked up from germline, CDR1 is SGHNT and CDR2 is YYREEE (reference sequence). The CDR3 covers 15 residues. The V end lost 0 bases, the J end lost 2 bases, and 9 bases lay between the germline ends. The CDR3 DNA sequence: TGTGCCAGCAGCTTGGGAGCTTCCGCTGGAAACACCATATATTTT. It codes for CASSLGASAGNTIYF.

This chain connects TRBV5-1 to TRBJ2-3; TRBD2 matches at 11 bases. V lost 0 bases, J lost 0 bases, and 0 bases stayed unmatched. The germline CDR1 and CDR2 sequences are SGHRS and YFSETQ. This CDR3 contains 16 residues. The CDR3 nucleotides are TGCGCCAGCAGCTTGGGACTAGCGGGGAGCACAGATACGCAGTATTTT. It translates to CASSLGLAGSTDTQYF.

The chain employs TRBV20-1 and TRBJ2-1; the D gene is possibly TRBD1 (5 bases). Trimming took off 0 bases at V and 0 bases at J, with 12 bases between the two ends. Germline values: CDR1 DFQATT, CDR2 SNEGSKA (reference sequence). The CDR3 covers 16 residues. The CDR3: CSARDLLGASYNEQFF. As DNA, the CDR3 is TGCAGTGCTAGAGATCTTCTTGGGGCCTCCTACAATGAGCAGTTCTTC.

In this sample, this clonotype turned up many times. V and J are TRBV1 and TRBJ2-5; TRBD2, the table's D call, was not compared with the DNA. TRBV1 represents a pseudogene. The length of the CDR3 is 20 residues. CDR3 in amino acids: CTSSQDTPPGLAGIQETQYF. CDR3 bases: TGCACCAGCAGCCAGGATACCCCTCCCGGGCTAGCGGGGATCCAAGAGACCCAGTACTTC.

In this sample, this clonotype turned up many times. The chain uses TRBV7-9 and TRBJ2-7, with D tentatively TRBD1 (6 bases). The CDR3 has 13 residues. V lost 1 base to trimming and J lost 2 bases, with 6 bases between them. Germline V gene lookup returns CDR1 SEHNR and CDR2 FQNEAQ (reference sequence). CDR3 protein: CASSLGGPYEQYF. CDR3 coding DNA: TGTGCCAGCAGCTTAGGGGGGCCCTACGAGCAGTACTTC. Complete variable domain (other parts from reference TRBV7-9 and TRBJ2-7): DTGVSQNPRHKITKRGQNVTFRCDPISEHNRLYWYRQTLGQGPEFLTYFQNEAQLEKSRLLSDRFSAERPKGSFSTLEIQRTEQGDSAMYLCASSLGGPYEQYFGPGTRLTVT.

The sample holds many counts of this clonotype. The rearrangement links TRBV7-8 to TRBJ2-2; D uncertain. CDR3 length: 14 residues. Germline CDR1 is SGHVS and CDR2 is FQNEAQ. V lost 2 bases, J lost 1 base, and 5 bases lay in between. The CDR3 nucleotides are TGTGCCAGCAGCTTATGGCAGAACACCGGGGAGCTGTTTTTT. As protein: CASSLWQNTGELFF. The entire variable domain, with the rest obtained from reference TRBV7-8 and TRBJ2-2, is as follows: GAGVSQSPRYKVAKRGQDVALRCDPISGHVSLFWYQQALGQGPEFLTYFQNEAQLDKSGLPSDRFFAERPEGSVSTLKIQRTQQEDSAVYLCASSLWQNTGELFFGEGSRLTVL.

Many counts were recorded for this clonotype. This chain uses TRBV3-1 with TRBJ1-1, with a weak D call TRBD1 (5 bases). The CDR3 runs 14 residues. Germline V gives CDR1 LGHDT, CDR2 YNNKEL (reference sequence). Trimming pared 1 base from V and 9 bases from J, leaving 15 bases between. DNA for the CDR3: TGTGCCAGCAGCCAAGCCTCCTGGGGGGGGAAAGCTTTCTTT. Translation gives CASSQASWGGKAFF.

The chain joins TRBV25-1 to TRBJ2-7; D unresolved. There are 12 residues in the CDR3. V lost 3 bases and J 0 bases, leaving 3 bases between the germline ends. Germline V lookup: CDR1 MGHDK, CDR2 SYGVNS. The CDR3 reads CASSETSYEQYF. DNA of the CDR3: TGTGCCAGCAGTGAGACCTCCTACGAGCAGTACTTC.

For this clonotype: Just one base apart from a much larger clone, this may be a read error. The V call is TRBV20-1, the J call TRBJ1-1; the D gene is possibly TRBD1 (5 bases). Trimming stripped 1 base from V and 0 bases from J, with 9 bases between. The length of the CDR3 is 14 residues. The germline V gene encodes CDR1 DFQATT and CDR2 SNEGSKA (reference sequence). In nucleotides, the CDR3 is TGCAGTGCTAGAGTCCAGGGATTGAACACTGAAGCTTTCTTT. It encodes CSARVQGLNTEAFF.

This clonotype was recorded a few times. The rearrangement uses TRBV12-3 or TRBV12-4 and TRBJ2-2; D ambiguous. Trimming left V 7 bases short and J 6 bases short, with 9 bases between. The CDR3 is 12 residues long. The CDR3 spells CASTPGPGELFF. CDR3 DNA: TGTGCCAGCACCCCGGGCCCCGGGGAGCTGTTTTTT.

This clonotype was seen repeatedly, ten times or more. This chain joins TRBV7-2 and TRBJ2-7, with unresolved D. This CDR3 comprises 13 residues. Deletions cut 6 bases from V and 3 bases from J, with 12 bases between. The germline CDR1 and CDR2 sequences are SGHTA and FQGNSA. CDR3 sequence reads: CASRLSRFYEQYF. CDR3 bases: TGTGCCAGCAGATTATCCAGGTTCTACGAGCAGTACTTC.

In its sample, this clonotype was seen many times. The chain employs TRBV6-6 and TRBJ2-6; 7 bases fit TRBD1. V gave up 6 bases and J gave up 0 bases; unmatched junction bases: 8. The V gene's germline CDR1 is MNHNY and CDR2 SVGAGI (reference sequence). The CDR3 runs to 17 residues. DNA for the CDR3: TGTGCCAGCAGATCCCCGGGACAGAGCTCTGGGGCCAACGTCCTGACTTTC. Translated: CASRSPGQSSGANVLTF.